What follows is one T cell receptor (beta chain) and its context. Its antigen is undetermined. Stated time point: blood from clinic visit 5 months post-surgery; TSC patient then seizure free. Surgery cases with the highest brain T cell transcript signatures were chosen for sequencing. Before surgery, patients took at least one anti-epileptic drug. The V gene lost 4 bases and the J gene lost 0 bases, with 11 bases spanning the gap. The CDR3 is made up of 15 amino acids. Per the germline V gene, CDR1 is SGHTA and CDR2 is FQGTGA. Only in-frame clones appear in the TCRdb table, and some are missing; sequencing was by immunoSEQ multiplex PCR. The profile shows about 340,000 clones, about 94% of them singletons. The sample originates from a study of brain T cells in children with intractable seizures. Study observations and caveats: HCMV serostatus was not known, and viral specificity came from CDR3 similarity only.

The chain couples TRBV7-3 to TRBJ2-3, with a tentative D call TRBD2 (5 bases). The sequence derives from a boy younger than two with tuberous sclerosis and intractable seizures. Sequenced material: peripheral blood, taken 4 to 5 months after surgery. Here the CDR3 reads CASSSLGGSTDTQYF. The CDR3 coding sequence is TGTGCCAGCAGCTCCCTGGGCGGGAGCACAGATACGCAGTATTTT.